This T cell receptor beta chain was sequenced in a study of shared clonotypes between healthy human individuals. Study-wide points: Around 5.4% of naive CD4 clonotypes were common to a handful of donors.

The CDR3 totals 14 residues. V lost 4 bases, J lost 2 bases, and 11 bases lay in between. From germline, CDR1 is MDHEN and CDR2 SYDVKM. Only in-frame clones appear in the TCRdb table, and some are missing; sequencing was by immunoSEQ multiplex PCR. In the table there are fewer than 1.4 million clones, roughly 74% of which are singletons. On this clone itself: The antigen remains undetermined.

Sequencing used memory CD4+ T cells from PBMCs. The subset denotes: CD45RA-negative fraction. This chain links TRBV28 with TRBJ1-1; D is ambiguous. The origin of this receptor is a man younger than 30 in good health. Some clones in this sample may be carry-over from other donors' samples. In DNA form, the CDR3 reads TGTGCCAGCAGTTCCCCGGGTCTTAACACTGAAGCTTTCTTT. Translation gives CASSSPGLNTEAFF.